This T cell receptor (beta chain) was recorded in a study of Ad26.COV2.S vaccination and SARS-CoV-2 variants. The CDR3 has 15 amino acids. V shed 5 bases and J shed 0 bases, with 14 bases lying between them. Per germline, CDR1 SGHAT and CDR2 FQNNGV. The study, taken as a whole, reports: Measurement of non-spike TCR breadth gave similar results in vaccine and placebo recipients. Researchers cautioned that TCR breadth and depth analyses may have underestimated total T cell responses.

With regard to this clone: Antigen: not known.

Documented treatment: about 20 received Ad26.COV2.S at low or high dose, single or two shots; roughly five received placebo; per-sample allocation not given. Repertoires come from day 63 after the first vaccine or placebo injection. Measured with immunoSEQ multiplex PCR; TCRdb has only the in-frame clones, and not every one. Altogether about 280,000 clones are present, approximately 89% being singletons, with the ten largest covering approximately 3.4%. The sample here was peripheral blood, taken in a trial of Ad26.COV2.S vaccine versus placebo. The gene calls are TRBV11-2 and TRBJ2-7, with D perhaps TRBD2 (5 bases). The origin of this receptor is a person between 18 and 65 years old who received the Ad26.COV2.S COVID-19 vaccine or a placebo. DNA of the CDR3: TGTGCCAGCAGCCTCCTAGCAAGAGGCTCCTACGAGCAGTACTTC. Translated: CASSLLARGSYEQYF.